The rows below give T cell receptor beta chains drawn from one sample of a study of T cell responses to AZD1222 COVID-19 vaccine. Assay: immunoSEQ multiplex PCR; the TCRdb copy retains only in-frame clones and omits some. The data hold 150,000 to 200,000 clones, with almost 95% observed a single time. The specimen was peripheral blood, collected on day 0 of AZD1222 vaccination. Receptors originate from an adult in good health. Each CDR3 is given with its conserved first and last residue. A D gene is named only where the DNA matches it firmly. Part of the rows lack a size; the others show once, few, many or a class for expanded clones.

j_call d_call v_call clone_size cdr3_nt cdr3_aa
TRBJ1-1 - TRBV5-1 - TGCGCCAGCAGCCAAATCCTTGGCGGACAGTTCTCCCGTGCTGAAGCTTTCTTT CASSQILGGQFSRAEAFF
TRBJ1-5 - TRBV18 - TGTGCCAGCTCACCACTTGGTCAGGGAAGCAATCAGCCCCAGCATTTT CASSPLGQGSNQPQHF
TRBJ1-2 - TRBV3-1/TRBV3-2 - TGTGCCAGCAGCCAAGTACAAGACCATGGCTACACCTTC CASSQVQDHGYTF
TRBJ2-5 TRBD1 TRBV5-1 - TGCGCCAGCAGCGGCGGACAGGCCGGGGAGACCCAGTACTTC CASSGGQAGETQYF
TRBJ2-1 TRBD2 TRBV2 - TGTGCCAGCAGTGATAGCGGGAGACTCTACAATGAGCAGTTCTTC CASSDSGRLYNEQFF
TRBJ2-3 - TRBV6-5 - TGTGCCAGCAGTCCCATGGGGGTGAGGACAGATACGCAGTATTTT CASSPMGVRTDTQYF
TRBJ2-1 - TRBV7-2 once TGTGCCAGCAGCCCCCAGGGGTTGGATGAGCAGTTCTTC CASSPQGLDEQFF
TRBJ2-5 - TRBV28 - TGTGCCAGCTATGGTGCGGGGGAGACCCAGTACTTC CASYGAGETQYF
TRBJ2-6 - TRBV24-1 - TGTGCCACCAGGGGCTCTGGGGCCAACGTCCTGACTTTC CATRGSGANVLTF
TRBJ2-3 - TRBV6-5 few TGTGCCAGCAGTTACGGGCCTAGCGGCACAGATACGCAGTATTTT CASSYGPSGTDTQYF
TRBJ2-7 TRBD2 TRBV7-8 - TGTGCCAGCAGCCGAGGCGGACGGACTAGCGGGTACCACGAGCAGTACTTC CASSRGGRTSGYHEQYF
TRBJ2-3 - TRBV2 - TGTGCCAGTGTGGGGGAAACAAACACAGATACGCAGTATTTT CASVGETNTDTQYF
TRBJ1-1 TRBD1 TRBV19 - TGTGCCAGTACCCGGGGACAGGGCAGCCCAAGCCTCTTT CASTRGQGSPSLF
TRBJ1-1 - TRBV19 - TGTGCCAGTAGTATCCTTACGGCGGGGGCTAGGACTGAAGCTTTCTTT CASSILTAGARTEAFF
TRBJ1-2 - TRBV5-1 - TGCGCCAGCAGCTTGGAGATAGACAGCCTCCTCTACGGCTACACCTTC CASSLEIDSLLYGYTF
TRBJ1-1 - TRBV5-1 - TGCGCCAGCAGCTTTCCCCAGGGAACTGAAGCTTTCTTT CASSFPQGTEAFF
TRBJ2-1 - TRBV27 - TGTGCCAGCAGTTTATATGCAGGGGACTACAATGAGCAGTTCTTC CASSLYAGDYNEQFF
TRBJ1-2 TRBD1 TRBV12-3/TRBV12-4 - TGTGCCAGCAGGCCAGTGGGACAGGGCGGCTACACCTTC CASRPVGQGGYTF
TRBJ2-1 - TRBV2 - TGTGCCAGCAGTCAAATTAACAATGAGCAGTTCTTC CASSQINNEQFF
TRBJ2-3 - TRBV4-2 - TGTGCCAGCAGCCCGAGCCCTTCGGGACTCACAGATACGCAGTATTTT CASSPSPSGLTDTQYF
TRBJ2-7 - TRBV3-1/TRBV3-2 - TGTGCCAGCAGCCAGTTCGGCCCCTACGAGCAGTACTTC CASSQFGPYEQYF
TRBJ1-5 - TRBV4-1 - TGCGCCAGCAGCCAAGAGGGGATAGGGGGTCAGCCCCAGCATTTT CASSQEGIGGQPQHF
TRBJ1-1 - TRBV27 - TGTGCCAGCAGTTTAACGGACTCCACTGAAGCTTTCTTT CASSLTDSTEAFF
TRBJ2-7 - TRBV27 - TGTGCCAGCAGTTTCTCTGGGGGAGGCACCTACGAGCAGTACTTC CASSFSGGGTYEQYF
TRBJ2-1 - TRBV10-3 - TGTGCCATCAGTGAATCCTACAATGAGCAGTTCTTC CAISESYNEQFF
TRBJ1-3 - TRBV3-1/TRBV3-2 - TGTGCCAGCAGCCACGCTTCCCGAGGGAACGGAAACACCATATATTTT CASSHASRGNGNTIYF
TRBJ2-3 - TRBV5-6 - TGTGCCAGCAGCACCGCCGGCACAGATACGCAGTATTTT CASSTAGTDTQYF
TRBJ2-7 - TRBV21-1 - TGTGCCAGCAGCAAAGAAGGGGGACAGAACTCCTACGAGCAGTACTTC CASSKEGGQNSYEQYF
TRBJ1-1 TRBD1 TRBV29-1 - TGCAGCGTTATATTGGGACAGGGGGCGCGAGCTTTCTTT CSVILGQGARAFF
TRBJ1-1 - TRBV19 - TGTGCCAGTACCATCAGGGGAGGAGACACTGAAGCTTTCTTT CASTIRGGDTEAFF
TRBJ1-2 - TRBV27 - TGTGCCAGCAGTTTCACGAGTTCGGGCTATGGCTACACCTTC CASSFTSSGYGYTF
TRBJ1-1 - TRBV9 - TGTGCCAGCAGCGTCGGGACTATGAACACTGAAGCTTTCTTT CASSVGTMNTEAFF
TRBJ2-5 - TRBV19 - TGTGCCAGTAGTGTCTTCCCGGGAGAGACCCAGTACTTC CASSVFPGETQYF
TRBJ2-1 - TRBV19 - TGTGCCAGTACTTCCGGGACGACCTCCGTAGGTGAGCAGTTCTTC CASTSGTTSVGEQFF
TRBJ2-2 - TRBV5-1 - TGCGCCAGCAGCTTTAGCCAGGGCGGGACCGGGGAGCTGTTTTTT CASSFSQGGTGELFF
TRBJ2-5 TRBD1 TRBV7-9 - TGTGCCAGCAGCTTAGGTTTGGGGGACAGGGGGACCCAGTACTTC CASSLGLGDRGTQYF
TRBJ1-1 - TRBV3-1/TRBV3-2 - TGTGCCAGCAGCCAAGGCCCTTTATCTAACACTGAAGCTTTCTTT CASSQGPLSNTEAFF
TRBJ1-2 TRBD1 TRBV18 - TGTGCCAGCTCACCGGACAGGATCGGCTACACCTTC CASSPDRIGYTF
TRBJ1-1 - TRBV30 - TGTGCCTGGAGCACTGTAGGAACTGAAGCTTTCTTT CAWSTVGTEAFF
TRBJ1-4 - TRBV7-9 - TGTGCCAGCAGCTCAGGGGTAGGGAATGAAAAACTGTTTTTT CASSSGVGNEKLFF
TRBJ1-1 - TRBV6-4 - TGTGCCAGCAGTCAGCAGGTGTACACTGAAGCTTTCTTT CASSQQVYTEAFF
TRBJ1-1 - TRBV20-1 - TGCAGTGCTAGGGGGGGCACTGAAGCTTTCTTT CSARGGTEAFF
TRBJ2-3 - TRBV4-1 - TGCGCCAGCAGCCAACGTAGCGATGGGGCAGATACGCAGTATTTT CASSQRSDGADTQYF
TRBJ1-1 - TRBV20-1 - TGCAGTGCTAGGGCTTGGACTGAAGCTTTCTTT CSARAWTEAFF
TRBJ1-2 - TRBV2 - TGTGCCAGCAGTGAAGCCAGGGTAGCTAACTATGGCTACACCTTC CASSEARVANYGYTF
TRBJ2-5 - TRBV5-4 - TGTGCCAGCAGTTCCTCCGCCGACTACAAAGAGACCCAGTACTTC CASSSSADYKETQYF
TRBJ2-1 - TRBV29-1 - TGCAGCGTTGAATCTGGGTACAATGAGCAGTTCTTC CSVESGYNEQFF
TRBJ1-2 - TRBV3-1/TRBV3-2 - TGTGCCAGCAGCCAAGAGGTTAGTTATGGCTACACCTTC CASSQEVSYGYTF